This T cell receptor (beta chain) was profiled in a study of blood T cell repertoires in COVID-19. Original analysis: Reference gene primer amplification gave estimated nucleated cell counts. The repertoire was sequenced with immunoSEQ multiplex PCR; TCRdb's copy has only in-frame clones and lacks some. V, J and clone size are taken as reported in that table, and D and trimming were inferred from the DNA itself. Of tens of thousands of clones in the sample, 75% to 95% were seen once. CDR1 is KGHSH and CDR2 is LQKENI in the germline V gene. The CDR3 is made up of 14 amino acids. Trimming took 6 bases from V and 5 from J, leaving 17 bases between them.

The specimen was peripheral blood. This chain links TRBV18 with TRBJ2-7; D is possibly TRBD1 (5 bases). The clonotype originates from a human donor with active COVID-19. The donor label of this sample is uncertain. The CDR3 nucleotides read TGTGCCAGCTCTACCACCGCAGACAGCAACGAGCAGTACTTC. This translates into CASSTTADSNEQYF.